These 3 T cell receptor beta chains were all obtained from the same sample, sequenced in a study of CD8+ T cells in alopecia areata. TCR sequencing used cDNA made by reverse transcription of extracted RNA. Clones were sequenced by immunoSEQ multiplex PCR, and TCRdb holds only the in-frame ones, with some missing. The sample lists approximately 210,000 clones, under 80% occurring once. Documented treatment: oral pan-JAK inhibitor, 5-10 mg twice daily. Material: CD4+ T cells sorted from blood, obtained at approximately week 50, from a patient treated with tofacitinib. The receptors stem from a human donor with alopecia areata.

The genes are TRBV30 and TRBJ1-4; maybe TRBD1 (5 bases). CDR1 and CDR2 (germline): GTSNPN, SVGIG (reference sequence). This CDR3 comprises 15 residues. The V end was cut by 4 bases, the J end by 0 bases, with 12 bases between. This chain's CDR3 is CAWNRGSATNEKLFF. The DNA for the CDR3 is TGTGCCTGGAACCGGGGCTCCGCAACTAATGAAAAACTGTTTTTT.

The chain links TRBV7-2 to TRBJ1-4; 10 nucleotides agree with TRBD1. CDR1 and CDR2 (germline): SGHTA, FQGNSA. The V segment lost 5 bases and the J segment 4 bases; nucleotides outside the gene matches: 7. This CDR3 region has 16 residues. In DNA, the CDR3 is TGTGCCAGCAGCCAAAGGACAGGGGGTAATAATGAAAAACTGTTTTTT. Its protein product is CASSQRTGGNNEKLFF.

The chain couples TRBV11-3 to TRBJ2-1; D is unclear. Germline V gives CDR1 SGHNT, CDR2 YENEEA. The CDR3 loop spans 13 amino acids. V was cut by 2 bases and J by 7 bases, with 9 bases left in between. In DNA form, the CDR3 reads TGTGCCAGCAGCTTATTAACCCAGAATGAGCAGTTCTTC. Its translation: CASSLLTQNEQFF.